This TCR beta chain derives from a study of T cell repertoires in cytomegalovirus infection. On the study more broadly: Matching HLA type and CMV infection were both indicated by public TCR beta signatures. Study-wide results and limits: Dominant in the ex vivo response were TCR beta clonotypes restricted by HLA-C and specific for CMV. CMV carriers with the relevant HLA were identified by cumulative public TCR beta family frequency.

With 5 bases removed from V and 1 base from J, the gap between germline ends came to 14 bases. Germline loops: CDR1 SGHVS, CDR2 FNYEAQ. The CDR3 consists of 15 residues. This clonotype was seen repeatedly, ten times or more. Its antigen remains unidentified. A single record per CDR3 protein comes from TCRdb applying MiXCR to the reads. The repertoire consists of 300,000 to 400,000 distinct CDR3 sequences, with approximately 18% occurring once and the leading ten covering under 9%. Sequenced material: PBMCs. The clonotype originates from a human donor in good health (CMV status not recorded). Some clones in this sample may be carry-over from other donors' samples. This chain links TRBV7-6 with TRBJ1-1, with D uncertain. The CDR3: CASSRTRDWNTEAFF. In DNA form, the CDR3 reads TGTGCCAGCAGCCGTACCAGAGACTGGAACACTGAAGCTTTCTTT.